This TCR beta chain was sequenced for a study of memory B cells and T cells in multiple sclerosis. Worth noting for this clone: What it binds is unknown.

Profiled with immunoSEQ multiplex PCR; TCRdb holds only in-frame clones, not every one. The sample records about 32,000 clones, roughly 83% being singletons. The V end lost 4 bases, the J end lost 0 bases, and 14 bases lay between the germline ends. Germline V gene data show CDR1 as SGDLS and CDR2 as YYNGEE. This CDR3 spans 15 amino acids. Separate sequencing covered autoproliferating (CFSE-dim) and non-proliferating (CFSE-high) T cells from stimulus-free culture. About 50 million CFSE-labeled PBMCs were cultured less than 8 days unstimulated, then replicate wells were pooled. The PBMCs received 0.45 to 0.6 uM CFSE and serum-free culture with no added stimuli.

Sequencing was done on a sample of PBMCs from blood kept in culture. The sequence derives from a human donor with multiple sclerosis. This sequence joins TRBV9 and TRBJ2-7; D may correspond to TRBD1 or TRBD2 (5 bases each). Here the CDR3 reads CASSLRGGFSYEQYF. The CDR3 region has the DNA TGTGCCAGCAGCCTTAGGGGCGGGTTCTCCTACGAGCAGTACTTC.